Following are 30 T cell receptor beta chains from one sample sequenced in a study of T-cell memory formation after mild COVID-19. TCRdb used MiXCR to reprocess the 5' RACE reads, holding one entry per CDR3 protein. This sample has more than 300,000 distinct CDR3 sequences, with approximately 15% found just once. Sample: PBMCs or a T cell subset sorted from them (not recorded which). These receptors came from a man aged 18 to 29 who had mild COVID-19 (a few samples of this study predate the infection). Cell type and time point are not known.

This clonotype came up a few times. V is TRBV5-6 and J is TRBJ2-2, with 8 positions matching TRBD1. Unmatched junction bases numbered 2, after V lost 3 bases and J lost 7 bases. Per germline, CDR1 SGHDT and CDR2 YYEEEE. The CDR3 spans 13 residues. The CDR3 nucleotides are TGTGCCAGCAGCTGGACAGGGCACGGGGAGCTGTTTTTT. Protein sequence: CASSWTGHGELFF.

V usage is TRBV7-8 and J usage is TRBJ2-7; possibly TRBD2 for D (5 bases). CDR3 size: 14 residues. Per germline, CDR1 SGHVS and CDR2 FQNEAQ. Trimming cost V 1 base and J 3 bases, with 10 bases left between them. The CDR3 DNA reads TGTGCCAGCAGCTTAGGAGGACGGGGCTACGAGCAGTACTTC. It encodes CASSLGGRGYEQYF.

This clonotype has just a few counts. The chain uses TRBV6-5 and TRBJ2-7; the D gene is possibly TRBD2 (6 bases). The germline gives CDR1 MNHEY, CDR2 SVGAGI. With 0 bases removed from V and 6 bases from J, the gap between germline ends came to 12 bases. The CDR3 has 14 amino acids. The CDR3 region is CASSYSGEVREQYF. CDR3 DNA: TGTGCCAGCAGTTACTCGGGGGAGGTACGCGAGCAGTACTTC.

The chain carries TRBV28 and TRBJ2-2, with 7 bases identical to TRBD1. Trimming cost V 6 bases and J 4 bases; bases outside gene matches: 5. In germline, CDR1 is MDHEN, CDR2 SYDVKM. The CDR3 is 14 residues long. The CDR3 coding sequence is TGTGCCAGCAGGTCACAGGGGTTCACCGGGGAGCTGTTTTTT. As protein: CASRSQGFTGELFF.

This clonotype has just a few counts. This sequence joins TRBV20-1 and TRBJ1-5; a weak D match, TRBD1 (5 bases). CDR1 and CDR2 from the germline V gene are DFQATT and SNEGSKA (reference sequence). Trimming removed 0 bases at V and 1 base at J, with 10 bases between. This CDR3 is 15 amino acids long. CDR3 region: CSARDPGGSNQPQHF. The CDR3 DNA follows: TGCAGTGCTAGAGATCCGGGGGGAAGCAATCAGCCCCAGCATTTT.

This clonotype came up many times. This chain uses TRBV7-8 with TRBJ2-5; 10 bases match TRBD2. The CDR3 contains 16 residues. CDR1 SGHVS and CDR2 FQNEAQ come from the germline V gene. V lost 1 base, J lost 2 bases, and 4 bases stayed unmatched. CDR3 nucleotide sequence: TGTGCCAGCAGCTTAGGACTAGCGGGCCGTCAAGAGACCCAGTACTTC. Its protein product is CASSLGLAGRQETQYF.

The rearrangement uses TRBV12-3 or TRBV12-4 and TRBJ1-1; tentatively, D is TRBD1 (5 bases). CDR3 size: 14 residues. Trimming took 7 bases from V and 4 from J, leaving 16 bases between them. The CDR3: CASTPTGVFTEAFF. The CDR3 region has the DNA TGTGCCAGCACTCCGACGGGGGTTTTCACTGAAGCTTTCTTT.

Only a few counts were recorded for this clonotype. For the CDR3, the DNA is TGTGCCAGCAGCTTAAATTACAGGGTCGAAACCGGGGAGCTGTTTTTT. Its translation: CASSLNYRVETGELFF. The chain recombines TRBV7-2 with TRBJ2-2, with D perhaps matching TRBD1 (6 bases). Germline V lookup: CDR1 SGHTA, CDR2 FQGNSA. V was cut by 2 bases and J by 5 bases, with 15 bases left in between. This CDR3 spans 16 amino acids.

This clonotype turned up a few times. The chain combines TRBV5-1 with TRBJ2-7; TRBD1 might be the D (6 bases). Per germline, CDR1 SGHRS and CDR2 YFSETQ. CDR3 length: 15 amino acids. Between the trimmed V and J ends, which lost 0 bases and 5 bases, there was a span of 15 bases. The CDR3 DNA follows: TGCGCCAGCAGCTTGGCAGGGGAATGGGGAAACGAGCAGTACGTC. Translated: CASSLAGEWGNEQYV.

The rearrangement links TRBV4-2 to TRBJ2-5; TRBD2 might be the D (6 bases). V was shortened by 3 bases and J by 4 bases, with 18 bases between the two germline ends. Germline V gene data show CDR1 as LGHNA and CDR2 as YNFKEQ. CDR3 size: 16 residues. This chain's CDR3 is CASSQGVGTGGETQYF. The CDR3 nucleotides read TGTGCCAGCAGCCAGGGGGTTGGAACCGGGGGAGAGACCCAGTACTTC.

The sample holds a few counts of this clonotype. The chain links TRBV12-3 or TRBV12-4 to TRBJ1-1; D call uncertain. V lost 0 bases and J lost 0, with 14 bases in between. This CDR3 comprises 17 residues. CDR3: CASSLASTRTLNTEAFF. For the CDR3, the DNA is TGTGCCAGCAGTTTAGCGTCTACGCGGACCCTGAACACTGAAGCTTTCTTT.

The sample holds many counts of this clonotype. The chain recombines TRBV7-2 with TRBJ2-5; D uncertain. The germline V gene encodes CDR1 SGHTA and CDR2 FQGNSA. V was cut by 1 base and J by 1 base, with 10 bases left in between. The CDR3 is 15 amino acids. CDR3 sequence reads: CASSLDRQTQETQYF. The CDR3 DNA reads as TGTGCCAGCAGCTTAGACCGACAAACCCAAGAGACCCAGTACTTC.

This clonotype was recorded a few times. The chain is built from TRBV24-1 and TRBJ2-5; TRBD2 aligns across 9 bases. CDR1 is KGHDR and CDR2 is SFDVKD in the germline V gene. The CDR3 covers 17 residues. With V trimmed by 7 bases and J by 4 bases, 15 bases remained unmatched. The CDR3 nucleotides are TGTGCCACCAGCAGAGGGGGGCTAGCGGGGATGCGAGAGACCCAGTACTTC. It specifies CATSRGGLAGMRETQYF.

V usage is TRBV7-9 and J usage is TRBJ2-3, with D perhaps matching TRBD2 (5 bases). Germline CDR1 SEHNR, CDR2 FQNEAQ (reference sequence). This CDR3 has 17 residues. Between the trimmed V and J ends, which lost 1 base and 3 bases, there was a span of 17 bases. CDR3 sequence reads: CASSLVGRGRGTDTQYF. The CDR3 DNA reads TGTGCCAGCAGCTTAGTTGGTAGAGGCCGGGGTACAGATACGCAGTATTTT.

The chain couples TRBV12-5 to TRBJ2-1, with TRBD2 identical over 7 bases. The ends lost 0 bases at V and 6 bases at J; junction bases unmatched: 2. The CDR3 has 14 amino acids. Germline loops: CDR1 LGHNT, CDR2 FRNRAP. CDR3 sequence: CASGLVPGGNEQFF. The CDR3 DNA reads TGTGCTAGTGGTTTGGTACCGGGGGGCAATGAGCAGTTCTTC.

This clonotype was counted a few times. The V call is TRBV10-3, the J call TRBJ2-5; D remains ambiguous. Trimming removed 9 bases at V and 0 bases at J, with 8 bases between. The CDR3 runs to 12 residues. Germline loops: CDR1 ENHRY, CDR2 SYGVKD. CDR3 DNA: TGTGCCATTACAGTGTACCAAGAGACCCAGTACTTC. Its translation is CAITVYQETQYF.

This rearrangement joins TRBV5-6 to TRBJ2-3, with 11 positions matching TRBD2. This CDR3 is 16 amino acids long. CDR1 is SGHDT and CDR2 is YYEEEE in the germline V gene. Losses at the gene ends were 4 bases for V and 3 bases for J; bases not matched to a gene: 7. Here the CDR3 reads CASSHTSGGTTDTQYF. CDR3 DNA: TGTGCCAGCAGCCATACTAGCGGGGGAACAACAGATACGCAGTATTTT.

J is TRBJ2-3 and V is TRBV5-1, with TRBD1 matching 7 bases. The CDR3 length is 14 residues. Trimming at V came to 3 bases and at J to 4 bases, leaving 5 bases not matched to a gene. Germline CDR1 is SGHRS and CDR2 is YFSETQ. The CDR3 bases are TGCGCCAGCAGCTCGACAGGGACCCCAGATACGCAGTATTTT. Amino acid sequence: CASSSTGTPDTQYF.

The V gene is TRBV7-6, the J gene TRBJ1-1; D is unresolved. Germline lookup yields CDR1 SGHVS and CDR2 FNYEAQ. The CDR3 is 13 residues long. V was shortened by 2 bases and J by 6 bases, with 10 bases between the two germline ends. The CDR3 sequence is CASSLPGGAEAFF. DNA for the CDR3: TGTGCCAGCAGCTTACCCGGTGGGGCTGAAGCTTTCTTT.

The chain is built from TRBV2 and TRBJ1-5, with D hard to call. Trimming pared 11 bases from V and 11 bases from J, leaving 13 bases between. This CDR3 comprises 10 residues. Germline CDR1 reads SNHLY; CDR2 reads FYNNEI. The CDR3 protein is CAGGRKTQHF. The DNA for the CDR3 is TGTGCCGGCGGCCGGAAGACCCAGCATTTT.

Only a few counts were recorded for this clonotype. V is TRBV7-6 and J is TRBJ2-1; 10 bases agree with TRBD2. With V trimmed by 4 bases and J by 4 bases, 7 bases remained unmatched. The CDR3 is 16 amino acids. Germline CDR1 and CDR2: SGHVS and FNYEAQ. CDR3 sequence: CASSSTSGEVYNEQFF. DNA for the CDR3: TGTGCCAGCAGCTCTACTAGCGGGGAAGTTTACAATGAGCAGTTCTTC. Full variable domain (remainder filled in from reference TRBV7-6 and TRBJ2-1): GAGVSQSPRYKVTKRGQDVALRCDPISGHVSLYWYRQALGQGPEFLTYFNYEAQQDKSGLPNDRFSAERPEGSISTLTIQRTEQRDSAMYRCASSSTSGEVYNEQFFGPGTRLTVL.

The chain joins TRBV5-5 to TRBJ1-2, with D maybe TRBD1 (5 bases). The CDR3 has 14 residues. Trimming took off 1 base at V and 2 bases at J, with 9 bases between the two ends. The germline V gene has CDR1 SGHKS and CDR2 YYEKEE (reference sequence). Here the CDR3 DNA reads TGTGCCAGCAGCTTGTCGGCAGGGAACTATGGCTACACCTTC. Translating gives CASSLSAGNYGYTF. Variable domain in full (rest from reference TRBV5-5 and TRBJ1-2): DAGVTQSPTHLIKTRGQQVTLRCSPISGHKSVSWYQQVLGQGPQFIFQYYEKEERGRGNFPDRFSARQFPNYSSELNVNALLLGDSALYLCASSLSAGNYGYTFGSGTRLTVV.

The rearrangement uses TRBV6-5 and TRBJ2-3; D gene unclear. V shed 0 bases and J shed 5 bases, with 9 bases lying between them. Germline V gives CDR1 MNHEY, CDR2 SVGAGI. The CDR3 consists of 14 residues. DNA of the CDR3: TGTGCCAGCAGTTACTCGACACGAGGAGATACGCAGTATTTT. It specifies CASSYSTRGDTQYF.

This clonotype came up a few times. The genes are TRBV18 and TRBJ2-1; maybe TRBD1 (6 bases). Trimming left V 4 bases short and J 0 bases short, with 10 bases between. The CDR3 totals 15 residues. In germline, CDR1 is KGHSH, CDR2 LQKENI. DNA for the CDR3: TGTGCCAGCTCACTTGGACAGACCTCCTACAATGAGCAGTTCTTC. It is translated as CASSLGQTSYNEQFF.

This clonotype was counted between two and nine times. The chain joins TRBV3-1 to TRBJ2-7; TRBD1 matches 9 bases. The V gene end was trimmed by 4 bases and the J gene end by 3 bases; junction bases not matched to a gene: 4. Germline V gives CDR1 LGHDT, CDR2 YNNKEL (reference sequence). This CDR3 region has 14 residues. The CDR3 sequence: CASSLSTGGYEQYF. For the CDR3, the DNA is TGTGCCAGCAGCCTTTCGACAGGGGGCTACGAGCAGTACTTC.

This clonotype was found a few times. V gene TRBV20-1 combines with J gene TRBJ2-1; 7 nucleotides align to TRBD2. J gave up 1 base and V 1 base, and 4 bases lay outside the gene matches. This CDR3 has 15 residues. Looked up from germline, CDR1 is DFQATT and CDR2 is SNEGSKA (reference sequence). The chain's CDR3 is CSARVRGGSYNEQFF. CDR3 sequence (DNA): TGCAGTGCTAGAGTCCGCGGGGGTTCCTACAATGAGCAGTTCTTC.

This sequence joins TRBV27 and TRBJ1-2, with 9 bases that match TRBD1. Trimming removed 1 base from V and 8 bases from J; junction bases left unmatched: 8. The CDR3 is made up of 15 amino acids. CDR1 and CDR2 from the germline V gene are MNHEY and SMNVEV (reference sequence). Here the CDR3 reads CASSLYGTGSRGYTF. The CDR3 DNA reads TGTGCCAGCAGTTTATATGGGACAGGGTCGAGAGGCTACACCTTC.

The gene calls are TRBV9 and TRBJ2-1; TRBD1 matches at 8 bases. This CDR3 spans 14 amino acids. The germline V gene encodes CDR1 SGDLS and CDR2 YYNGEE. The V segment lost 1 base and the J segment 9 bases; nucleotides outside the gene matches: 6. CDR3 residues: CASSVLTGAPEQFF. CDR3 sequence (DNA): TGTGCCAGCAGCGTATTGACAGGGGCTCCTGAGCAGTTCTTC.

The chain carries TRBV7-2 and TRBJ1-5; maybe TRBD1 (5 bases). Per the germline V gene, CDR1 is SGHTA and CDR2 is FQGNSA. The CDR3 spans 14 residues. V lost 3 bases, J lost 2 bases, and 8 bases lay in between. CDR3 nucleotides: TGTGCCAGCAGCTTTACAGGACGCAATCAGCCCCAGCATTTT. It translates to CASSFTGRNQPQHF.

This clonotype was found a few times. V gene TRBV7-9 combines with J gene TRBJ1-1; TRBD1 agrees at 8 bases. Germline loops: CDR1 SEHNR, CDR2 FQNEAQ (reference sequence). The CDR3 contains 15 residues. After removal of 5 bases from V and 0 bases from J, the junction contained 5 bases not matched to a gene. The CDR3 loop is CASSPQGVMNTEAFF. CDR3 DNA: TGTGCCAGCAGCCCACAGGGGGTGATGAACACTGAAGCTTTCTTT.